Given below is one T cell receptor (beta chain) in context. This sample stems from a study of shared clonotypes between healthy human individuals. TCRdb's copy holds only in-frame clones and misses some; the assay was immunoSEQ multiplex PCR. The profile shows around 1.6 million clones, 95% to 99% of them singletons. This CDR3 is 14 amino acids long. Healthy HIV-negative adults with no recent acute infections or vaccinations were recruited as donors. This receptor was obtained from a man between 25 and 39 years old in good health. The J gene is TRBJ1-2, the V gene TRBV1; the table names TRBD1, a call not compared with the DNA. TRBV1 is marked as a pseudogene. The sequenced sample consisted of naive CD4+ T cells sorted from blood. Subset given: CD45RA+ positively selected. The CDR3 region is CTSIPTGTNYGYTF. For the CDR3, the DNA is TGCACCAGCATTCCAACAGGTACTAACTATGGCTACACCTTC.